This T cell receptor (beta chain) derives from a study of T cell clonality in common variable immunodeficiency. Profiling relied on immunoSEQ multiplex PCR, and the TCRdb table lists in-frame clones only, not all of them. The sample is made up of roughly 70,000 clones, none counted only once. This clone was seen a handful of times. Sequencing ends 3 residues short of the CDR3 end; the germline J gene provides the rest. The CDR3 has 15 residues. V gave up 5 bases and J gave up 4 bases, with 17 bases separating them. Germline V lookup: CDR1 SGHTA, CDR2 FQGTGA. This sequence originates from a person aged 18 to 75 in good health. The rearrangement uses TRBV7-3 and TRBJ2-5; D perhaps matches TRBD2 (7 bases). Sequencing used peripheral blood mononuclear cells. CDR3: CASSPIGGAGETQYF. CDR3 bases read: TGTGCCAGCAGCCCTATTGGGGGGGCCGGAGAGACC.